This T cell receptor (beta chain) was sequenced for a study of radiation and T cells in renal cell carcinoma. Study-wide points: In blood, top tumor clones expanded by 2 weeks, shrinking by 4.

Time point in this sample: baseline pretreatment blood. The treatment: 15 Gy SBRT to primary tumor, nephrectomy 4 weeks later. Radiation-treated patients gave blood at baseline, week 2 and week 4. The CDR3 totals 12 residues. Trimming stripped 0 bases from V and 14 bases from J, with 11 bases between. Germline V gives CDR1 GTSNPN, CDR2 SVGIG (reference sequence). Only one count was recorded for this clone. The antigen is unknown. Sequencing used immunoSEQ multiplex PCR; TCRdb keeps in-frame clones, though not all of them. The top ten clones hold roughly 8% of a sample with around 94,000 clones, 65% to 90% of them seen once.

The specimen comprised blood, sampled from a patient whose treatment included radiotherapy and nephrectomy. The rearrangement links TRBV30 to TRBJ1-6; perhaps TRBD1 as D (5 bases). This clonotype was sampled from a man aged 50 to 60 with renal cell carcinoma. Written as DNA, the CDR3 is TGTGCCTGGAGTGTTCCCCGGGGGTCCCTCCACTTT. Its protein is CAWSVPRGSLHF.